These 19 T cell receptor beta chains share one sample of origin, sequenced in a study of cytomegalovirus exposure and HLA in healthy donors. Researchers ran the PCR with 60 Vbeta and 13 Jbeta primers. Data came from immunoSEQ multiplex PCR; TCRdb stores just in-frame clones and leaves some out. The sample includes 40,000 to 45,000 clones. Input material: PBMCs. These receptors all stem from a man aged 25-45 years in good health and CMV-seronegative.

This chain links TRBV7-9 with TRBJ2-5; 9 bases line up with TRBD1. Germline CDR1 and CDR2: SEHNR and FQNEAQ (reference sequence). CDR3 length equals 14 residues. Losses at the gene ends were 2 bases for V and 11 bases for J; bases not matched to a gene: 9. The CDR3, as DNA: TGTGCCAGCAGCTTATGGGACAGGGTACTTGAGCAGTACTTC. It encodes CASSLWDRVLEQYF.

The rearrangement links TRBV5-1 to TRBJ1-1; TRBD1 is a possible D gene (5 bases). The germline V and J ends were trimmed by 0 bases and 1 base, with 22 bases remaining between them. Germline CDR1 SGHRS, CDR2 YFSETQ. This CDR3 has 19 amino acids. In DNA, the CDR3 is TGCGCCAGCAGCTTGGAGCTTTCCGTAATTCCGACAGAGAACACTGAAGCTTTCTTT. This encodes CASSLELSVIPTENTEAFF.

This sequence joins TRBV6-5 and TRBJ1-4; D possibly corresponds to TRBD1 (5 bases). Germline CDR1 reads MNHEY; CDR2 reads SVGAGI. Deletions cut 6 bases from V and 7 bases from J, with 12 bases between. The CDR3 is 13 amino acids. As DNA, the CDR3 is TGTGCCAGCAGAGGGACTGGGGCTGAAAAACTGTTTTTT. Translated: CASRGTGAEKLFF.

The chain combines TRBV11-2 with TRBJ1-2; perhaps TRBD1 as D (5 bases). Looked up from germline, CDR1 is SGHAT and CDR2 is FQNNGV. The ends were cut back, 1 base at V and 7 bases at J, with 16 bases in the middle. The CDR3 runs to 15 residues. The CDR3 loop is CASSLVAGPASGYTF. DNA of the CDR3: TGTGCCAGCAGCTTAGTTGCAGGGCCTGCCAGTGGCTACACCTTC.

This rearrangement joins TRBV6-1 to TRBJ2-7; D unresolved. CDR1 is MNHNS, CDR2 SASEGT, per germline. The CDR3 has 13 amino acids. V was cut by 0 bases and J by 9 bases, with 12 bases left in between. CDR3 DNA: TGTGCCAGCAGTGAAGCTCGGGTGGGTGGGCAGTACTTC. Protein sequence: CASSEARVGGQYF.

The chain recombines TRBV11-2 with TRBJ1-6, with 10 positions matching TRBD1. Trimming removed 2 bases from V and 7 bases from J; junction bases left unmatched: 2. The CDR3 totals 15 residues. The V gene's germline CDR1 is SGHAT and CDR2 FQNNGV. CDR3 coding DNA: TGTGCCAGCAGCTTACGGACAGGGGGGAATTCACCCCTCCACTTT. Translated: CASSLRTGGNSPLHF.

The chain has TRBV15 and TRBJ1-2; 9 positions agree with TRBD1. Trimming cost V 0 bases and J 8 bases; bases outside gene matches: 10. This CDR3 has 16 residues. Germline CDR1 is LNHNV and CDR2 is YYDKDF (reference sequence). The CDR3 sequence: CATSRDWGTGFIGYTF. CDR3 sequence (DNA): TGTGCCACCAGCAGAGATTGGGGGACAGGGTTTATCGGCTACACCTTC.

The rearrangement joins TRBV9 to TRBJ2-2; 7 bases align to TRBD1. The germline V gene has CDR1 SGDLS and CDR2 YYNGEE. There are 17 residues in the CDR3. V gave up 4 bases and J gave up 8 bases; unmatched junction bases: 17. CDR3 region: CASSKAQSRGFGGELFF. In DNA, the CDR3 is TGTGCCAGCAGCAAAGCCCAGAGCAGGGGGTTTGGGGGGGAGCTGTTTTTT.

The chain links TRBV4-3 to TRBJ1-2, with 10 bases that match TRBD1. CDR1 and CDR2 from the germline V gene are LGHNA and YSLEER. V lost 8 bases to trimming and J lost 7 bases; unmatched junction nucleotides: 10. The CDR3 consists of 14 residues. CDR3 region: CASESDRGLGGYTF. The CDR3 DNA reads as TGCGCCAGCGAATCCGACAGGGGGCTGGGTGGCTACACCTTC.

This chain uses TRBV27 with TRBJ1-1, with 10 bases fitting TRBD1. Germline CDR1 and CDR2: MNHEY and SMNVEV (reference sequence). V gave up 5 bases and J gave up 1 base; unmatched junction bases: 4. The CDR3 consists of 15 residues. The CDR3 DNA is TGTGCCAGCAGTGCGAGGGACAGGGGGAACACTGAAGCTTTCTTT. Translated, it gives CASSARDRGNTEAFF.

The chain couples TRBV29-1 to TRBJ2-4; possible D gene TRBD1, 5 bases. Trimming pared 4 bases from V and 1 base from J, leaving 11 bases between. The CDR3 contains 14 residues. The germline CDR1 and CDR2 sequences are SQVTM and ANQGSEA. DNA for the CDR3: TGCAGCGTTGGAGGTGGGGCCGCCAAAAACATTCAGTACTTC. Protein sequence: CSVGGGAAKNIQYF.

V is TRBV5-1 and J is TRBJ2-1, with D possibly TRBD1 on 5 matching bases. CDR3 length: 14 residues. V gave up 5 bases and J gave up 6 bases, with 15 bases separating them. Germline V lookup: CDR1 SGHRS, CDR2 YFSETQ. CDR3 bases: TGCGCCAGCAGGGACCAGGGTAGGGGCAATGAGCAGTTCTTC. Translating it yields CASRDQGRGNEQFF.

CDR3 sequence: CASRPVTSEETQYF. CDR3 sequence (DNA): TGCGCCAGCAGGCCCGTCACTAGCGAGGAGACCCAGTACTTC. This chain uses TRBV4-1 with TRBJ2-5, with TRBD2 matching over 7 bases. In germline, CDR1 is MGHRA, CDR2 YSYEKL. CDR3 length: 14 residues. V dropped 6 bases and J dropped 5; count of bases not matched to a gene: 9.

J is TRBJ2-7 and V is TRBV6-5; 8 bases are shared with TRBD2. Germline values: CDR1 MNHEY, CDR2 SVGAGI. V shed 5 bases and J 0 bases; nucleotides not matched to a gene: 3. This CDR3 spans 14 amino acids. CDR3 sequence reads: CASSPRGGSYEQYF. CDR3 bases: TGTGCCAGCAGTCCCCGGGGGGGCTCCTACGAGCAGTACTTC.

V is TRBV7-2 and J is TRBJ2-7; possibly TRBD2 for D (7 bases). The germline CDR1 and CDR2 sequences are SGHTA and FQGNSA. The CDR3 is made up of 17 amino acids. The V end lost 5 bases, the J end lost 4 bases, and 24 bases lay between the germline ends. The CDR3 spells CASSLGWGRGIRYEQYF. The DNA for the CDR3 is TGTGCCAGCAGCCTCGGCTGGGGGCGGGGGATAAGGTACGAGCAGTACTTC.

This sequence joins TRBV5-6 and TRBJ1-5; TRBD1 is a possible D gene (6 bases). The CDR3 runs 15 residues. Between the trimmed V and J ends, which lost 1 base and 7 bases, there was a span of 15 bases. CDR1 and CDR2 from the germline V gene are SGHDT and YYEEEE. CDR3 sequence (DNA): TGTGCCAGCAGCTTGCGGGCAGGGGATCCCCAGCCCCAGCATTTT. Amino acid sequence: CASSLRAGDPQPQHF.

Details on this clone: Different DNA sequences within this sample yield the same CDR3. In nucleotides, the CDR3 is TGTGCCAGCAGTGAACTAGCGGGAGGTCCAGATACGCAGTATTTT. It specifies CASSELAGGPDTQYF. J is TRBJ2-3 and V is TRBV6-1, with 11 bases lining up with TRBD2. CDR1 is MNHNS and CDR2 is SASEGT in the germline V gene. The length of the CDR3 is 15 residues. J lost 4 bases, V lost 2 bases, and 2 bases had no gene match.

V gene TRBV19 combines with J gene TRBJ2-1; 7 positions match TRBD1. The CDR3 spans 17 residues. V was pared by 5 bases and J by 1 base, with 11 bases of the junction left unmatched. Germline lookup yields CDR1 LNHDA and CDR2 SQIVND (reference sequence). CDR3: CASSSQPYRGSYNEQFF. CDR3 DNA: TGTGCCAGTAGTTCTCAACCATACAGGGGTTCCTACAATGAGCAGTTCTTC.

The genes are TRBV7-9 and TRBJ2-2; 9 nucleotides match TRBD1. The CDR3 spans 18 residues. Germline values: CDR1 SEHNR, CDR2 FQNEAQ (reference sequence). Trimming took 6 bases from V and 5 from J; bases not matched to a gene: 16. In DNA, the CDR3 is TGTGCCAGCAGTATTGACAAGACCGGGACAGGGCCGACCGGGGAGCTGTTTTTT. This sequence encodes CASSIDKTGTGPTGELFF.